The clone carrying this TCR beta chain was detected only a few times. What it binds is unknown. V was cut by 0 bases and J by 8 bases, with 8 bases left in between. CDR1 is SGDLS, CDR2 YYNGEE, per germline. This CDR3 spans 12 amino acids. The data belong to a study of sequential checkpoint blockade in melanoma. As for the study in general: DNA from around 87 pretreatment tumor samples underwent TCRβ immunosequencing. Around 21 patients had matched tumor biopsies before treatment and at week 13 after nivolumab or ipilimumab alone.

TCRdb's copy holds only in-frame clones and misses some; the assay was immunoSEQ multiplex PCR. This repertoire shows fewer than 3,500 clones, roughly 21% found once; its top ten account for less than 20%. Findings and caveats of the study: Patients with week-13 increases in T-cell fraction and clonality benefited about 30 times more often.

The treatment was: randomized to nivolumab then ipilimumab (arm A) or the reverse (arm B). This material consisted of tumor tissue (inferred from file names), taken from a patient given nivolumab and ipilimumab in sequence. The rearrangement links TRBV9 to TRBJ1-2, with D possibly matching TRBD1 (6 bases). The receptor comes from a human patient with melanoma. Some clones in this sample may be carry-over from other donors' samples. The CDR3 sequence is CASSVVGGGYTF. The CDR3 region has the DNA TGTGCCAGCAGCGTAGTCGGGGGCGGCTACACCTTC. Full variable domain (rest looked up from reference TRBV9 and TRBJ1-2): DSGVTQTPKHLITATGQRVTLRCSPRSGDLSVYWYQQSLDQGLQFLIQYYNGEERAKGNILERFSAQQFPDLHSELNLSSLELGDSALYFCASSVVGGGYTFGSGTRLTVV.